Below are 10 T cell receptor beta chains sequenced from a single sample in a study of CD8 T cells in ankylosing spondylitis. Study outcomes and limitations: Characteristic, it appeared, of ankylosing spondylitis blood was a TCR beta motif of seven or eight highly homologous variants.

Their cognate antigens are unknown. MiXCR, applied by TCRdb to the 5' RACE reads, yields one record per CDR3 protein. The sample includes 650,000 to 800,000 distinct CDR3 sequences, 19% seen only once; the top ten take approximately 18%. The specimen was blood, either unsorted or a sorted T cell fraction (not recorded which). These TCRs come from a male donor with ankylosing spondylitis.

This clonotype was counted a few times. V is TRBV6-5 and J is TRBJ2-5; maybe TRBD1 (5 bases). CDR1 is MNHEY, CDR2 SVGAGI, per germline. The germline V and J ends were trimmed by 0 bases and 1 base, with 6 bases remaining between them. The CDR3 covers 14 residues. CDR3 nucleotides: TGTGCCAGCAGTTACTCGGACACCCAAGAGACCCAGTACTTC. It yields the protein CASSYSDTQETQYF.

V and J are TRBV28 and TRBJ1-2; no clear D gene. CDR3 size: 14 residues. V lost 2 bases and J 4 bases, leaving 11 bases between the germline ends. In germline, CDR1 is MDHEN, CDR2 SYDVKM. This CDR3 reads CASSLIGELYGYTF. The CDR3 bases are TGTGCCAGCAGTTTAATTGGGGAGCTCTATGGCTACACCTTC.

In its sample, this clonotype was seen a few times. The CDR3 spells CASSPKTSGRVDEQFF. As DNA, the CDR3 is TGCGCCAGCAGCCCTAAAACTAGCGGGAGGGTCGATGAGCAGTTCTTC. The rearrangement links TRBV5-1 to TRBJ2-1, with 13 nucleotides matching TRBD2. This CDR3 spans 16 amino acids. The V and J ends lost 4 bases and 8 bases, in that order; junction bases with no gene match: 9. CDR1 and CDR2 from the germline V gene are SGHRS and YFSETQ.

This chain joins TRBV4-2 and TRBJ2-7, with 10 bases identical to TRBD1. The germline gives CDR1 LGHNA, CDR2 YNFKEQ. The CDR3 spans 15 residues. Germline trimming cut 1 base from V and 2 bases from J; bases unmatched to any gene: 2. The CDR3 region has the DNA TGTGCCAGCAGCCAAGTAGGACAGGGGGCCTACGAGCAGTACTTC. Its translation: CASSQVGQGAYEQYF.

This chain connects TRBV4-1 to TRBJ2-2; no definite D call. The CDR3 contains 16 residues. The germline gives CDR1 MGHRA, CDR2 YSYEKL. V lost 3 bases to trimming and J lost 4 bases, with 15 bases between them. DNA for the CDR3: TGCGCCAGCAGCCATGCTTGGCCACCGGGCACCGGGGAGCTGTTTTTT. It is translated as CASSHAWPPGTGELFF.

V gene TRBV27 combines with J gene TRBJ2-2, with a weak D call TRBD2 (6 bases). The CDR3 length is 15 residues. The germline V and J ends were trimmed by 4 bases and 4 bases, with 13 bases remaining between them. Germline V gene sequence: CDR1 MNHEY, CDR2 SMNVEV (reference sequence). The CDR3 sequence: CASSWGGIRTGELFF. The CDR3 DNA is TGTGCCAGCAGTTGGGGCGGGATACGCACCGGGGAGCTGTTTTTT.

The V call is TRBV27, the J call TRBJ2-1; D uncertain. Germline loops: CDR1 MNHEY, CDR2 SMNVEV (reference sequence). The V and J ends lost 5 bases and 3 bases respectively, with 8 bases between them. The CDR3 totals 13 residues. The DNA for the CDR3 is TGTGCCAGCAGTAACGTCGGCTACAATGAGCAGTTCTTC. Encoded protein: CASSNVGYNEQFF.

This clonotype was recorded a few times. V and J are TRBV18 and TRBJ2-1, with a weak D call TRBD2 (5 bases). The CDR3 runs 15 residues. Germline CDR1 and CDR2: KGHSH and LQKENI. V shed 3 bases and J shed 2 bases, with 11 bases lying between them. The CDR3 bases are TGTGCCAGCTCACCGTCGGGGTTTGCCTACAATGAGCAGTTCTTC. It yields the protein CASSPSGFAYNEQFF.

J is TRBJ2-5 and V is TRBV7-9, with D perhaps matching TRBD1 (6 bases). CDR1 and CDR2 from the germline V gene are SEHNR and FQNEAQ (reference sequence). This CDR3 has 16 residues. Trimming removed 1 base from V and 3 bases from J, with 15 bases in between. The CDR3 region is CASSLVGSGVKETQYF. The CDR3 DNA is TGTGCCAGCAGCTTAGTAGGATCAGGGGTCAAAGAGACCCAGTACTTC.

This clonotype was observed a few times. At one end the junction does not follow the germline gene, possibly because of a read error. This sequence joins TRBV7-9 and TRBJ2-7; 9 nucleotides line up with TRBD2. Germline assignment: CDR1 SEHNR and CDR2 FQNEAQ (reference sequence). CDR3 length equals 15 residues. In DNA form, the CDR3 reads TGTGCCAGCAGCTTGGCCGGGACTAGCTCCCACGAGCAGTACTTC. Its translation: CASSLAGTSSHEQYF.